One sample yielded the 21 T cell receptor beta chains listed below, sequenced in a study of cytomegalovirus exposure and HLA in healthy donors. The repertoire was sequenced with immunoSEQ multiplex PCR; TCRdb's copy has only in-frame clones and lacks some. The sample contains about 150,000 clones, approximately 93% of which appear only once. The specimen sequenced was PBMCs. The source is a man between 18 and 29 years old in good health and CMV-seronegative.

The chain uses TRBV19 and TRBJ1-6; 8 positions agree with TRBD1. The CDR3 spans 16 residues. Looked up from germline, CDR1 is LNHDA and CDR2 is SQIVND (reference sequence). The J segment lost 10 bases and the V segment lost 5 bases, leaving 13 bases of the junction unmatched. The CDR3 sequence is CASSATDRGGKSPLHF. The CDR3 DNA is TGTGCCAGTAGTGCAACAGACAGGGGTGGTAAATCACCCCTCCACTTT.

The rearrangement uses TRBV6-4 and TRBJ1-1, with unresolved D. Germline lookup yields CDR1 MRHNA and CDR2 SNTAGT. This CDR3 has 17 residues. The V gene lost 0 bases and the J gene lost 5 bases, with 19 bases spanning the gap. The CDR3 region has the DNA TGTGCCAGCAGTGACTCGAGGGCAATTTGGTTTGAAACTGAAGCTTTCTTT. Its translation: CASSDSRAIWFETEAFF.

The chain carries TRBV7-9 and TRBJ2-3, with a possible D match to TRBD1 (5 bases). The germline CDR1 and CDR2 sequences are SEHNR and FQNEAQ (reference sequence). This CDR3 is 13 amino acids long. V was trimmed by 4 bases and J by 4 bases, leaving 9 bases between them. The CDR3 coding sequence is TGTGCCAGCAGCTCGTACAGGTCAGATACGCAGTATTTT. It codes for CASSSYRSDTQYF.

CDR3 region: CASTSGALYNEQFF. The CDR3 DNA sequence: TGTGCCAGCACCTCAGGGGCCCTCTACAATGAGCAGTTCTTC. This chain links TRBV7-2 with TRBJ2-1; perhaps TRBD1 as D (6 bases). The CDR3 totals 14 residues. The germline V and J ends were trimmed by 7 bases and 3 bases, with 13 bases remaining between them. Germline V gives CDR1 SGHTA, CDR2 FQGNSA.

The J gene is TRBJ2-7, the V gene TRBV30; 8 bases fit TRBD1. Trimming cost V 4 bases and J 2 bases; bases outside gene matches: 7. Germline V CDR1 and CDR2: GTSNPN, SVGIG (reference sequence). CDR3 size: 14 residues. CDR3 sequence: CAWTLETGAYEQYF. CDR3 DNA: TGTGCCTGGACCTTAGAGACAGGGGCCTACGAGCAGTACTTC.

The rearrangement links TRBV28 to TRBJ1-6; 7 positions agree with TRBD1. CDR1 and CDR2 from the germline V gene are MDHEN and SYDVKM. This CDR3 has 16 amino acids. J was trimmed by 7 bases and V by 5 bases; bases with no gene match: 11. CDR3: CASSGRWDRWNSPLHF. In DNA form, the CDR3 reads TGTGCCAGCAGTGGAAGATGGGACAGATGGAATTCACCCCTCCACTTT.

V is TRBV7-9 and J is TRBJ2-2; D is perhaps TRBD2 (7 bases). The CDR3 runs to 18 residues. CDR1 is SEHNR, CDR2 FQNEAQ, per germline (reference sequence). Trimming left V 5 bases short and J 4 bases short, with 23 bases between. CDR3 bases: TGTGCCAGCAGCAAAAGGGGGGGACCTGAGGATTCCACCGGGGAGCTGTTTTTT. Its translation is CASSKRGGPEDSTGELFF.

V usage is TRBV23-1 and J usage is TRBJ1-2, with TRBD1 matching over 7 bases. TRBV23-1 is annotated as an ORF whose role is uncertain. V dropped 0 bases and J dropped 2; count of bases not matched to a gene: 0. This CDR3 has 14 amino acids. The CDR3 bases are TGCGCCAGCAGTCAATCAGGGGGCAACTATGGCTACACCTTC. This codes for CASSQSGGNYGYTF.

This chain joins TRBV7-9 and TRBJ1-6; 7 bases agree with TRBD1. V trimming: 2 bases; J trimming: 10 bases; junction bases outside the gene matches: 5. The CDR3 length is 14 residues. Germline V CDR1 and CDR2: SEHNR, FQNEAQ (reference sequence). This chain's CDR3 is CASSLRQGNSPLHF. As DNA, the CDR3 is TGTGCCAGCAGCTTAAGACAGGGAAACTCACCCCTCCACTTT. Filled out from reference TRBV7-9 and TRBJ1-6, the complete variable domain reads DTGVSQNPRHKITKRGQNVTFRCDPISEHNRLYWYRQTLGQGPEFLTYFQNEAQLEKSRLLSDRFSAERPKGSFSTLEIQRTEQGDSAMYLCASSLRQGNSPLHFGNGTRLTVT.

The chain links TRBV7-3 to TRBJ1-1; D is undetermined. This CDR3 comprises 14 residues. Germline V lookup: CDR1 SGHTA, CDR2 FQGTGA. Trimming took 1 base from V and 4 from J, leaving 10 bases between them. The CDR3: CASSLRPEGTEAFF. In DNA form, the CDR3 reads TGTGCCAGCAGCTTAAGACCCGAGGGCACTGAAGCTTTCTTT.

For the CDR3, the DNA is TGCGCCAGCAGCTTCTTAACAGGCGGCACAGATACGCAGTATTTT. This translates into CASSFLTGGTDTQYF. The V call is TRBV5-1, the J call TRBJ2-3, with D possibly matching TRBD1 (5 bases). The V end was cut by 2 bases, the J end by 1 base, with 11 bases between. CDR3 length equals 15 residues. Germline CDR1 is SGHRS and CDR2 is YFSETQ.

This chain links TRBV12-5 with TRBJ1-1, with D hard to call. CDR1 LGHNT and CDR2 FRNRAP come from the germline V gene. CDR3 length equals 14 residues. Trimming took off 4 bases at V and 2 bases at J, with 11 bases between the two ends. CDR3 sequence reads: CASGSFSYNTEAFF. CDR3 bases: TGTGCTAGTGGTTCTTTTTCTTATAACACTGAAGCTTTCTTT.

V usage is TRBV7-2 and J usage is TRBJ1-5; D call uncertain. V dropped 1 base and J dropped 3 bases, with 7 bases sitting between them. Germline CDR1 reads SGHTA; CDR2 reads FQGNSA. This CDR3 spans 14 amino acids. In DNA, the CDR3 is TGTGCCAGCAGCTTAGAACAGAACAATCAGCCCCAGCATTTT. This encodes CASSLEQNNQPQHF.

This chain joins TRBV6-1 and TRBJ2-2, with D perhaps TRBD1 (6 bases). V was shortened by 7 bases and J by 5 bases, with 11 bases between the two germline ends. This CDR3 is 13 amino acids long. Germline CDR1 and CDR2: MNHNS and SASEGT. Here the CDR3 DNA reads TGTGCCAGCATCTCCAGGGGAACCGGGGAGCTGTTTTTT. Translating it yields CASISRGTGELFF.

The CDR3 loop is CASSRGQGGYSEQFF. The CDR3 DNA follows: TGTGCCAGCAGCCGGGGACAGGGGGGTTACTCGGAGCAGTTCTTC. The J gene is TRBJ2-1, the V gene TRBV7-6, with 11 positions matching TRBD1. V was clipped by 5 bases and J by 10 bases; unmatched bases: 10. The CDR3 is 15 residues long. Germline CDR1 SGHVS, CDR2 FNYEAQ.

The rearrangement links TRBV6-1 to TRBJ2-6, with 8 bases lining up with TRBD1. V dropped 4 bases and J dropped 2; count of bases not matched to a gene: 7. CDR3 length: 17 amino acids. Per germline, CDR1 MNHNS and CDR2 SASEGT. The CDR3 sequence: CASSGRQGLAGANVLTF. CDR3 in DNA: TGTGCCAGCAGTGGCCGACAGGGGTTGGCTGGGGCCAACGTCCTGACTTTC.

In the case of this clone: Other DNA sequences in the same sample also yield this CDR3. The rearrangement links TRBV5-4 to TRBJ2-1; TRBD2 aligns across 9 bases. Trimming took 4 bases from V and 0 from J; bases not matched to a gene: 2. CDR1 is SGHNT and CDR2 is YYREEE in the germline V gene (reference sequence). The CDR3 has 15 residues. This chain's CDR3 is CASSQTSGSYNEQFF. CDR3 nucleotide sequence: TGTGCCAGCAGCCAGACTAGCGGCTCCTACAATGAGCAGTTCTTC.

The V and J genes are TRBV23-1 and TRBJ1-1; 7 positions agree with TRBD1. TRBV23-1 is marked as an open reading frame, function uncertain. This CDR3 has 16 amino acids. V shed 4 bases, J shed 3 bases, and the junction held 11 bases outside the gene matches. CDR3 sequence reads: CASSPRERGQDTEAFF. CDR3 bases: TGCGCCAGCAGTCCGCGAGAAAGGGGGCAAGACACTGAAGCTTTCTTT.

V is TRBV5-1 and J is TRBJ1-1; unclear D gene. CDR3 length: 14 amino acids. V gave up 4 bases and J gave up 0 bases, with 10 bases separating them. Germline values: CDR1 SGHRS, CDR2 YFSETQ. CDR3 nucleotides: TGCGCCAGCAGCGACTCCATAGTGAACACTGAAGCTTTCTTT. Translation: CASSDSIVNTEAFF.

This clone was detected only once. V usage is TRBV6-5 and J usage is TRBJ2-7; 7 nucleotides agree with TRBD1. After removal of 5 bases from V and 3 bases from J, the junction contained 4 bases not matched to a gene. This CDR3 has 13 residues. Germline-derived CDR1 and CDR2 are MNHEY and SVGAGI. The CDR3 loop reads CASSRDRNYEQYV. CDR3 sequence (DNA): TGTGCCAGCAGTCGGGACAGAAACTACGAGCAGTACGTC.

This clone has only one observation. The rearrangement uses TRBV6-5 and TRBJ1-5; possibly TRBD1 for D (6 bases). This CDR3 is 14 amino acids long. Trimming shortened V by 2 bases and J by 5 bases, and 10 bases separated the two germline ends. Germline V gene sequence: CDR1 MNHEY, CDR2 SVGAGI. CDR3 DNA sequence: TGTGCCAGCAGTTACGTACAGGGCGATCAGCCCCAGCATTTT. Translation gives CASSYVQGDQPQHF.